This T cell receptor beta chain was identified during a study of PD-L1 blockade in urothelial cancer. The count of this clone is one. Assay used: immunoSEQ multiplex PCR; TCRdb lists only in-frame clones, some missing. The table has approximately 48,000 clones, around 74% seen once. The CDR3 runs 15 residues. Time point in this sample: pretreatment peripheral blood. The sample consisted of PBMCs, taken around atezolizumab (anti-PD-L1) treatment. The V gene is TRBV21-1, the J gene TRBJ2-7; no DNA check was done on the table's D call, TRBD2. TRBV21-1 is classified as a pseudogene. The origin of this receptor is a man aged 65-85 years with urothelial cancer. DNA of the CDR3: TGTGCCAGCCCCGTCCAAACTAGCGGAACCTACGAGCAGTACTTC. This sequence encodes CASPVQTSGTYEQYF.